The clone carrying this T cell receptor beta chain was seen just once. In germline, CDR1 is SQVTM, CDR2 ANQGSEA. The J segment lost 2 bases and the V segment lost 3 bases, leaving 0 bases of the junction unmatched. The CDR3 contains 13 residues. The sample is drawn from a study of early T cells in non-severe SARS-CoV-2 infection. Background on the study: Alpha and beta chains were unpaired, from unsorted whole-blood bulk RNA.

The protocol attached unique molecular identifiers to individual cDNA molecules. TCRdb re-derived calls from the 5' RACE reads in MiXCR, one entry per CDR3 protein. The sample carries approximately 67,000 distinct CDR3 sequences, approximately 9.1% recorded once. This chain links TRBV29-1 with TRBJ1-3; 8 nucleotides align to TRBD1. This TCR was recovered from an adult who was a healthcare worker with PCR-confirmed SARS-CoV-2 infection or an uninfected control (not recorded which). Material: whole blood. CDR3 sequence: CSVEDRAGNTIYF. The CDR3 DNA sequence: TGCAGCGTTGAGGACAGGGCTGGAAACACCATATATTTT.